Below, 30 T cell receptor beta chains from the same sample are listed, as sequenced in a study of T cell responses to AZD1222 COVID-19 vaccine (dated by TCRdb to 2020 to 2023). The library came from the immunoSEQ multiplex PCR assay. The table was pulled from immuneACCESS by TCRdb, which kept in-frame rearrangements only. Such tables lose some clones; where checked, under half of the loss comes from unresolved V genes, and the rest has no known cause. The sample table records around 50,000 clones; about 86% of these occur just once. Around 9.6% of the sample rests with the top ten. The sample's time point label is to be understood as: baseline before first vaccination. The sample consisted of peripheral blood, taken on day 0 of AZD1222 vaccination. The receptors originated from an adult in good health.

The V call is TRBV19, the J call TRBJ1-2, with 7 bases that match TRBD1. The CDR3 extends over 12 amino acids. V dropped 9 bases and J dropped 2; count of bases not matched to a gene: 3. CDR1 and CDR2 from the germline V gene are LNHDA and SQIVND (reference sequence). The CDR3 spells CASKQGNYGYTF. For the CDR3, the DNA is TGTGCCAGCAAACAGGGGAACTATGGCTACACCTTC.

The chain joins TRBV18 to TRBJ2-7; D is undetermined. This CDR3 is 13 amino acids long. In germline, CDR1 is KGHSH, CDR2 LQKENI. The ends were cut back, 4 bases at V and 3 bases at J, with 10 bases in the middle. The CDR3 nucleotides are TGTGCCAGCTCACGAGACACCTACTACGAGCAGTACTTC. Encoded protein: CASSRDTYYEQYF.

The DNA of the CDR3 is TGTGCCAGCAGCTTTTCCAGTAACCAAGAGACCCAGTACTTC. This gives the protein CASSFSSNQETQYF. J is TRBJ2-5 and V is TRBV7-9; D unresolved. Trimming cost V 3 bases and J 0 bases, with 8 bases left between them. Germline CDR1 reads SEHNR; CDR2 reads FQNEAQ (reference sequence). This CDR3 is built from 14 residues.

The chain employs TRBV19 and TRBJ1-5, with 7 bases lining up with TRBD1. J lost 7 bases, V lost 5 bases, and 11 bases had no gene match. CDR3 length: 15 amino acids. Germline CDR1 is LNHDA and CDR2 is SQIVND (reference sequence). The CDR3 bases are TGTGCCAGTAGTTCTTCGGCAGGGGGTAGACAGCCCCAGCATTTT. It yields the protein CASSSSAGGRQPQHF.

The chain recombines TRBV3-1 (or the pseudogene TRBV3-2) with TRBJ1-4; D unresolved. CDR3 length equals 14 residues. CDR1 and CDR2 (germline): LGHDT, YNNKEL (reference sequence). Trimming left V 1 base short and J 8 bases short, with 11 bases between. CDR3 sequence: CASSQGPLGEKLFF. For the CDR3, the DNA is TGTGCCAGCAGCCAAGGCCCTCTCGGGGAAAAACTGTTTTTT.

V usage is TRBV18 and J usage is TRBJ1-5; perhaps TRBD1 as D (5 bases). The germline V and J ends were trimmed by 3 bases and 1 base, with 13 bases remaining between them. The germline CDR1 and CDR2 sequences are KGHSH and LQKENI. This CDR3 comprises 16 residues. The CDR3 DNA reads TGTGCCAGCTCACCCGGGTACGGGGGAAGCAATCAGCCCCAGCATTTT. Translation gives CASSPGYGGSNQPQHF.

This chain connects TRBV5-8 to TRBJ2-2; a weak D match, TRBD2 (5 bases). With 2 bases removed from V and 6 bases from J, the gap between germline ends came to 14 bases. From germline, CDR1 is SGHTS and CDR2 YDEGEE. The CDR3 runs to 15 residues. Here the CDR3 reads CASSLIRGGAGELFF. Here the CDR3 DNA reads TGTGCCAGCAGCTTAATCCGGGGTGGTGCCGGGGAGCTGTTTTTT.

The DNA of the CDR3 is TGCAGTGCTAGTGCTGCTTCCTACGAGCAGTACTTC. This translates into CSASAASYEQYF. V gene TRBV20-1 combines with J gene TRBJ2-7; D gene unclear. Germline V gives CDR1 DFQATT, CDR2 SNEGSKA (reference sequence). The CDR3 consists of 12 residues. V was clipped by 3 bases and J by 1 base, with 7 bases between them.

The chain carries TRBV15 and TRBJ2-1, with TRBD2 identical over 10 bases. The V segment lost 4 bases and the J segment 5 bases; nucleotides outside the gene matches: 5. CDR3 length equals 15 residues. Germline V gene sequence: CDR1 LNHNV, CDR2 YYDKDF (reference sequence). The CDR3 sequence: CATSISGLAHNEQFF. CDR3 in DNA: TGTGCCACCAGCATATCGGGACTAGCGCACAATGAGCAGTTCTTC.

The chain is built from TRBV7-2 and TRBJ2-3; the match to TRBD2 covers 8 bases. The CDR3 sequence is 15 residues long. V lost 1 base to trimming and J lost 4 bases; unmatched junction nucleotides: 4. Germline CDR1 reads SGHTA; CDR2 reads FQGNSA. Written as DNA, the CDR3 is TGTGCCAGCAGCTTAGGAAGCGGGGGCTCAGATACGCAGTATTTT. Its translation: CASSLGSGGSDTQYF.

The chain links TRBV5-1 to TRBJ1-2, with a possible D match to TRBD1 (6 bases). Germline V lookup: CDR1 SGHRS, CDR2 YFSETQ. The ends were cut back, 0 bases at V and 2 bases at J, with 11 bases in the middle. CDR3 length equals 15 residues. The DNA of the CDR3 is TGCGCCAGCAGCTTGGTGGGGGGCAAGAACTATGGCTACACCTTC. Its translation is CASSLVGGKNYGYTF.

This clone was seen once. The chain couples TRBV7-8 to TRBJ1-3, with 7 bases aligning to TRBD1. The CDR3 totals 13 residues. Germline V lookup: CDR1 SGHVS, CDR2 FQNEAQ. V dropped 5 bases and J dropped 10; count of bases not matched to a gene: 8. CDR3 amino acids: CASSRDKQGTIYF. CDR3 nucleotide sequence: TGTGCCAGCAGCCGCGATAAACAGGGGACCATATATTTT. Full variable domain (rest looked up from reference TRBV7-8 and TRBJ1-3): GAGVSQSPRYKVAKRGQDVALRCDPISGHVSLFWYQQALGQGPEFLTYFQNEAQLDKSGLPSDRFFAERPEGSVSTLKIQRTQQEDSAVYLCASSRDKQGTIYFGEGSWLTVV.

The chain combines TRBV19 with TRBJ1-1, with 7 bases fitting TRBD1. J was trimmed by 0 bases and V by 0 bases; bases with no gene match: 7. Germline-derived CDR1 and CDR2 are LNHDA and SQIVND (reference sequence). The CDR3 is made up of 17 amino acids. The CDR3 spells CASSIDVGTVMNTEAFF. The CDR3 DNA reads as TGTGCCAGTAGTATAGATGTCGGGACAGTAATGAACACTGAAGCTTTCTTT.

In the case of this clone: The junction does not match germline at one end; this may be a read error. The chain is built from TRBV20-1 and TRBJ1-1; D gene uncertain. The CDR3 sequence is 10 residues long. CDR1 DFQATT and CDR2 SNEGSKA come from the germline V gene (reference sequence). This chain's CDR3 is CSARANRAFF. In DNA form, the CDR3 reads TGCAGTGCCAGAGCCAATCGGGCTTTCTTT.

The genes are TRBV12-5 and TRBJ1-1; no definite D call. Germline V gene lookup returns CDR1 LGHNT and CDR2 FRNRAP. Trimming pared 0 bases from V and 1 base from J, leaving 3 bases between. The length of the CDR3 is 13 residues. CDR3 loop: CASGLVRNTEAFF. CDR3 DNA sequence: TGTGCTAGTGGTTTGGTACGGAACACTGAAGCTTTCTTT.

V and J are TRBV7-9 and TRBJ1-1; 8 bases line up with TRBD1. The junction had 4 bases not matched to a gene; V was cut back by 3 bases and J by 7 bases. CDR1 and CDR2 (germline): SEHNR, FQNEAQ (reference sequence). The CDR3 contains 13 residues. The CDR3 loop is CASSLDGQGEAFF. The CDR3 DNA sequence: TGTGCCAGCAGCTTGGACGGACAGGGTGAAGCTTTCTTT.

CDR3 nucleotides: TGTGCCAGCAGCCAGACCAGGGACGGTTACTACGAGCAGTACTTC. Translation: CASSQTRDGYYEQYF. The chain carries TRBV3-1 (or the pseudogene TRBV3-2) and TRBJ2-7; the D call may be TRBD1 or TRBD2 (5 bases each). The CDR3 spans 15 residues. Germline CDR1 is LGHDT and CDR2 is YNNKEL (reference sequence). V lost 3 bases and J 3 bases, leaving 15 bases between the germline ends.

As to this clone: At one end the junction does not follow the germline gene, possibly because of a read error. The V and J genes are TRBV7-2 and TRBJ2-3; no clear D gene. Germline V gene lookup returns CDR1 SGHTA and CDR2 FQGNSA. The CDR3 covers 14 residues. The CDR3 region is CASNLDWRSDTQYF. CDR3 in DNA: TGTGCCAGCAACTTAGATTGGCGGTCCGATACGCAGTATTTT.

This chain links TRBV9 with TRBJ1-4; D is unclear. CDR3 length: 16 amino acids. Germline V gene lookup returns CDR1 SGDLS and CDR2 YYNGEE. With 0 bases removed from V and 0 bases from J, the gap between germline ends came to 9 bases. The CDR3 nucleotides read TGTGCCAGCAGCGTAGATCCGGATGCAACTAATGAAAAACTGTTTTTT. Amino acid sequence: CASSVDPDATNEKLFF.

The chain employs TRBV6-1 and TRBJ1-3; D is unclear. The length of the CDR3 is 15 residues. Germline values: CDR1 MNHNS, CDR2 SASEGT. The V end lost 2 bases, the J end lost 4 bases, and 12 bases lay between the germline ends. The CDR3 sequence: CASSERTNLGNTIYF. CDR3 DNA: TGTGCCAGCAGTGAAAGGACTAATCTCGGAAACACCATATATTTT.

The rearrangement uses TRBV4-1 and TRBJ2-3, with a tentative D call TRBD2 (7 bases). Germline CDR1 is MGHRA and CDR2 is YSYEKL. Trimming took off 2 bases at V and 4 bases at J, with 16 bases between the two ends. The CDR3 length is 16 residues. CDR3 residues: CASSQRLGEGADTQYF. In nucleotides, the CDR3 is TGCGCCAGCAGCCAACGGCTGGGGGAGGGGGCAGATACGCAGTATTTT.

This chain uses TRBV5-1 with TRBJ2-2, with 11 bases lining up with TRBD2. CDR1 and CDR2 (germline): SGHRS, YFSETQ. This CDR3 has 18 amino acids. The V and J ends lost 9 bases and 0 bases, in that order; junction bases with no gene match: 13. CDR3: CATKRPTSGETNTGELFF. CDR3 in DNA: TGCGCCACCAAACGTCCGACTAGCGGGGAGACGAACACCGGGGAGCTGTTTTTT. Complete variable domain (other parts from reference TRBV5-1 and TRBJ2-2): KAGVTQTPRYLIKTRGQQVTLSCSPISGHRSVSWYQQTPGQGLQFLFEYFSETQRNKGNFPGRFSGRQFSNSRSEMNVSTLELGDSALYLCATKRPTSGETNTGELFFGEGSRLTVL.

The genes are TRBV29-1 and TRBJ2-5; tentative D call: TRBD2 (5 bases). The germline V and J ends were trimmed by 3 bases and 5 bases, with 7 bases remaining between them. CDR1 is SQVTM and CDR2 is ANQGSEA in the germline V gene. The length of the CDR3 is 11 residues. In nucleotides, the CDR3 is TGCAGCGTTGATGGCGGGGAGACCCAGTACTTC. Translated: CSVDGGETQYF.

This clone qualifies as medium-sized. The chain combines TRBV27 with TRBJ2-7; a possible D gene is TRBD1 (5 bases). V lost 3 bases to trimming and J lost 6 bases, with 15 bases between them. The CDR3 spans 14 residues. The germline gives CDR1 MNHEY, CDR2 SMNVEV (reference sequence). Written as DNA, the CDR3 is TGTGCCAGCAGTTTTATAGGGGATCCCGCCGAGCAGTACTTC. Protein: CASSFIGDPAEQYF.

This chain joins TRBV7-2 and TRBJ2-1; possible D gene TRBD1, 5 bases. V gave up 0 bases and J gave up 10 bases, with 13 bases separating them. Germline CDR1 reads SGHTA; CDR2 reads FQGNSA. The CDR3 is 14 amino acids. The CDR3 DNA follows: TGTGCCAGCAGCTTAGCCGCCAGGGTGAGAGAGCAGTTCTTC. It yields the protein CASSLAARVREQFF.

The chain employs TRBV5-6 and TRBJ1-2, with 8 bases aligning to TRBD1. J gave up 6 bases and V 4 bases, and 5 bases lay outside the gene matches. This CDR3 has 13 residues. Per the germline V gene, CDR1 is SGHDT and CDR2 is YYEEEE. The CDR3 DNA follows: TGTGCCAGCAGCCCTAGGACAGGGAATGGCTACACCTTC. Protein: CASSPRTGNGYTF.

The chain has TRBV3-1 (or the pseudogene TRBV3-2) and TRBJ2-7; 15 positions agree with TRBD2. V shed 3 bases, J shed 2 bases, and the junction held 2 bases outside the gene matches. This CDR3 has 16 residues. Germline-derived CDR1 and CDR2 are LGHDT and YNNKEL (reference sequence). CDR3 sequence reads: CASSQGLAGGPYEQYF. CDR3 in DNA: TGTGCCAGCAGCCAGGGACTAGCGGGGGGACCCTACGAGCAGTACTTC.

This clone was seen more than once but under ten times. The chain joins TRBV7-2 to TRBJ2-3; 7 nucleotides align to TRBD2. The CDR3 is 15 amino acids. CDR1 and CDR2 (germline): SGHTA, FQGNSA. Trimming removed 1 base from V and 1 base from J; junction bases left unmatched: 2. CDR3 protein: CASSLDRGGTDTQYF. The DNA for the CDR3 is TGTGCCAGCAGCTTAGATCGGGGGGGCACAGATACGCAGTATTTT.

This chain joins TRBV2 and TRBJ1-1, with D maybe TRBD1 (5 bases). Germline assignment: CDR1 SNHLY and CDR2 FYNNEI. The CDR3 is 16 residues long. V lost 7 bases and J 2 bases, leaving 20 bases between the germline ends. This chain's CDR3 is CASTTDQAGLNTEAFF. CDR3 in DNA: TGTGCCAGCACCACCGACCAAGCAGGGTTAAACACTGAAGCTTTCTTT.

The J gene is TRBJ2-7, the V gene TRBV7-2, with D possibly matching TRBD2 (6 bases). V lost 1 base to trimming and J lost 2 bases, with 12 bases between them. This CDR3 is built from 15 residues. From germline, CDR1 is SGHTA and CDR2 FQGNSA. CDR3 DNA sequence: TGTGCCAGCAGCTTAGAGCGGCGGGGCCCCTACGAGCAGTACTTC. This encodes CASSLERRGPYEQYF.